The TCR beta chain described here comes from a study of early T cells in non-severe SARS-CoV-2 infection. In the study overall: Chains stayed unpaired after sequencing of bulk RNA from unsorted whole blood.

V was cut by 7 bases and J by 5 bases, with 11 bases left in between. The length of the CDR3 is 12 residues. CDR1 and CDR2 from the germline V gene are SEHNR and FQNEAQ (reference sequence). This clonotype was counted between two and nine times. The antigen is unknown. Study outcomes and limitations: VDJdb matches were skewed toward anti-spike CD8 T cell responses.

Researchers tagged individual cDNA molecules with unique molecular identifiers. MiXCR, run by TCRdb on the 5' RACE reads, gives a single entry per CDR3 protein. The table lists fewer than 60,000 distinct CDR3 sequences, 7% to 10% of them singletons. The chain joins TRBV7-9 to TRBJ2-5; D uncertain. The clonotype was recovered from an adult who was a healthcare worker with PCR-confirmed SARS-CoV-2 infection or an uninfected control (not recorded which). Sequencing input: whole blood. The CDR3 DNA is TGTGCCAGCACCCGAGAGCAGGAGACCCAGTACTTC. Translated: CASTREQETQYF.